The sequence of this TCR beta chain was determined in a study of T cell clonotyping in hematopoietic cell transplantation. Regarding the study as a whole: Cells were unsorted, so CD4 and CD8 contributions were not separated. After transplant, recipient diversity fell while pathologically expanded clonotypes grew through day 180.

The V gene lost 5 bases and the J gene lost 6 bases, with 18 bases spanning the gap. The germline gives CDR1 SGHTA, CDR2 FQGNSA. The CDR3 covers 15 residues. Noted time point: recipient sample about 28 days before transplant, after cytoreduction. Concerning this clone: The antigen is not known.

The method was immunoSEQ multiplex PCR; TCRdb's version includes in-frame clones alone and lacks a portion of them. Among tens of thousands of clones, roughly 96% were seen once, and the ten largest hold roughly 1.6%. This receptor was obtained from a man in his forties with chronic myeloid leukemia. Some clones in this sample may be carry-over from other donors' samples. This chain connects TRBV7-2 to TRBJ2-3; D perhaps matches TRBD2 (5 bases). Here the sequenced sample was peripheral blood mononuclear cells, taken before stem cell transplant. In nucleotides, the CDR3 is TGTGCCAGCAGCCATCTAGCCCCCTCCACGGATACGCAGTATTTT. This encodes CASSHLAPSTDTQYF.